This T cell receptor beta chain was identified in a study of blood T cells in healthy people across ages. Study-wide points: In older individuals, TCR beta diversity per million T cells was lower, falling roughly linearly with age. Changes in expanded clonotypes were possibly confounded, as the CMV status of donors was unknown.

This clonotype has a handful of counts. Its antigen is unknown. Donation came from healthy Caucasian individuals in Russia who were aged about 6 to 100. Using a J-beta primer mix together with a sample-barcoded 5' primer, a second PCR was run for about 6 to 12 cycles. TCRdb ran MiXCR on the 5' RACE reads and lists one entry per CDR3 protein. The sample holds about 970,000 distinct CDR3 sequences, roughly 50% seen once. Germline loops: CDR1 KGHSH, CDR2 LQKENI. This CDR3 region has 14 residues. Deletions cut 3 bases from V and 0 bases from J, with 7 bases between. The gene calls are TRBV18 and TRBJ2-3; no clear D gene. The material sequenced was blood. This clonotype was sampled from a woman in her fifties or sixties in good health. CDR3 sequence (DNA): TGTGCCAGCTCACCCGCAATTAGCACAGATACGCAGTATTTT. It translates to CASSPAISTDTQYF.